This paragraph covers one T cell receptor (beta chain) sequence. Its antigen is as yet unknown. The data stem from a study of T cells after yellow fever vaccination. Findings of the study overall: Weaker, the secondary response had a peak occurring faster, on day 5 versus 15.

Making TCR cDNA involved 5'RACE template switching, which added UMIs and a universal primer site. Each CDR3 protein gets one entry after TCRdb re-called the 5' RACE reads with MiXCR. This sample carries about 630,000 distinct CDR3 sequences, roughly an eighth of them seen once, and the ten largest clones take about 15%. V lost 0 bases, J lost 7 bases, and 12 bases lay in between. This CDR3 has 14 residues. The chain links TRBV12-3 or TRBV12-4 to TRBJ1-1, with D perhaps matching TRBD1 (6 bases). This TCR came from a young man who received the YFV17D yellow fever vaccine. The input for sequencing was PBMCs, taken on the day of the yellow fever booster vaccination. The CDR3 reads CASSLAGGSFEAFF. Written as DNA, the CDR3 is TGTGCCAGCAGTTTAGCGGGGGGCAGTTTTGAAGCTTTCTTT.